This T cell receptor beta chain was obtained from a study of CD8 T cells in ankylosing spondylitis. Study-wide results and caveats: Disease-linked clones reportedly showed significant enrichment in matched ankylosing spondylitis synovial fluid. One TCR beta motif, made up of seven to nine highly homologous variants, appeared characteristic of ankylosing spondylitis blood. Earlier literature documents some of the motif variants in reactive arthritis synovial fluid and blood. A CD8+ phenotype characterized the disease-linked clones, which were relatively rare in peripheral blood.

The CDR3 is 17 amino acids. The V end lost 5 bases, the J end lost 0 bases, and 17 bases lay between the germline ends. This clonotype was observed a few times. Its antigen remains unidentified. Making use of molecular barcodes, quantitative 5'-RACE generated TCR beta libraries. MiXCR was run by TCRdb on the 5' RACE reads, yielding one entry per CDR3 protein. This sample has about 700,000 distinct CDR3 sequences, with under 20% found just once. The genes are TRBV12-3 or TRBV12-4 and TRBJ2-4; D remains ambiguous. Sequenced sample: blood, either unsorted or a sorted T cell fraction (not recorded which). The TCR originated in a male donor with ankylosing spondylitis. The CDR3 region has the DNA TGTGCCAGCAGTATCCTTCGAGGTACCATAGCCAAAAACATTCAGTACTTC. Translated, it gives CASSILRGTIAKNIQYF.